Listed below are T cell receptor beta chains from one sample, sequenced in a study of blood T cell repertoires in COVID-19. Assay: immunoSEQ multiplex PCR; the TCRdb copy retains only in-frame clones and omits some. The table lists about 320,000 clones, around 90% of them singletons. Sequenced sample: PBMCs or T cells enriched from blood (not recorded which). All receptors derive from a man aged 55-75 years who had recovered from COVID-19. Each CDR3 is given with its conserved first and last residue. Fields, in order: D gene, J gene, clone size, V gene, CDR3 protein, CDR3 DNA. The D gene is left open where the match is weak. For some rows the clone size is stated as once, few or many, or as a class when expanded; others skip it.

TRBD1 | TRBJ2-1 | once | TRBV27 | CASSAGTGGKSEQFF | TGTGCCAGCAGTGCCGGGACAGGGGGCAAGAGTGAGCAGTTCTTC
. | TRBJ1-5 | . | TRBV4-1 | CASSQDNGVSNQPQHF | TGCGCCAGCAGCCAAGATAACGGAGTTAGCAATCAGCCCCAGCATTTT
. | TRBJ2-1 | . | TRBV7-2 | CASRATSLGSNNEQFF | TGTGCCAGCAGAGCAACCTCGCTAGGCAGCAACAATGAGCAGTTCTTC
. | TRBJ1-1 | . | TRBV28 | CASSYLSSGEAFF | TGTGCCAGCAGTTACCTGAGTTCAGGGGAAGCTTTCTTT
TRBD1 | TRBJ2-7 | . | TRBV6-5 | CASRPTGGQSYEQYF | TGTGCCAGCAGACCAACAGGGGGTCAGTCCTACGAGCAGTACTTC
TRBD1 | TRBJ1-1 | . | TRBV4-1 | CASSPQGIGVGTEAFF | TGCGCCAGCAGCCCACAGGGGATCGGAGTGGGGACTGAAGCTTTCTTT
. | TRBJ1-2 | . | TRBV7-9 | CASSSPPRVDGYTF | TGTGCCAGCAGCTCGCCCCCCAGGGTTGATGGCTACACCTTC
. | TRBJ1-2 | . | TRBV6-1 | CASRERAQGLSLGYTF | TGTGCCAGCAGAGAAAGGGCACAGGGATTATCTCTTGGCTACACCTTC
TRBD2 | TRBJ2-1 | . | TRBV7-8 | CASSLGLAGGPGDEQFF | TGTGCCAGCAGCTTAGGACTAGCGGGAGGGCCGGGTGATGAGCAGTTCTTC
. | TRBJ1-6 | . | TRBV7-2 | CASSLGAGDNNSPLHF | TGTGCCAGCAGCTTAGGGGCAGGGGATAACAATTCACCCCTCCACTTT
. | TRBJ1-1 | once | TRBV30 | CAWLGQMNTEAFF | TGTGCCTGGCTCGGACAGATGAACACTGAAGCTTTCTTT